This T cell receptor beta chain was recorded in a study of T cell changes during pregnancy in multiple sclerosis. TCRdb's table, derived via immunoSEQ multiplex PCR, lists solely in-frame clones and lacks some. The data contain about 53,000 clones, almost 90% of them singletons. As concerns this clone: A read error may produce the germline difference seen at one junction end.

The CDR3 has 14 amino acids. Germline V gives CDR1 SEHNR, CDR2 FQNEAQ (reference sequence). The source material was peripheral blood, sampled after pregnancy. This chain connects TRBV7-9 to TRBJ2-2; 7 positions match TRBD2. The receptor was isolated from a female donor in good health, enrolled as a control in a pregnancy study. The CDR3 region is CASSLAEYTGELFF. The CDR3 coding sequence is TGTGCCAGCAGCCTAGCGGAGTACACCGGGGAGCTGTTTTTT. Full variable domain (outside the CDR3, taken from reference TRBV7-9 and TRBJ2-2): DTGVSQNPRHKITKRGQNVTFRCDPISEHNRLYWYRQTLGQGPEFLTYFQNEAQLEKSRLLSDRFSAERPKGSFSTLEIQRTEQGDSAMYLCASSLAEYTGELFFGEGSRLTVL.